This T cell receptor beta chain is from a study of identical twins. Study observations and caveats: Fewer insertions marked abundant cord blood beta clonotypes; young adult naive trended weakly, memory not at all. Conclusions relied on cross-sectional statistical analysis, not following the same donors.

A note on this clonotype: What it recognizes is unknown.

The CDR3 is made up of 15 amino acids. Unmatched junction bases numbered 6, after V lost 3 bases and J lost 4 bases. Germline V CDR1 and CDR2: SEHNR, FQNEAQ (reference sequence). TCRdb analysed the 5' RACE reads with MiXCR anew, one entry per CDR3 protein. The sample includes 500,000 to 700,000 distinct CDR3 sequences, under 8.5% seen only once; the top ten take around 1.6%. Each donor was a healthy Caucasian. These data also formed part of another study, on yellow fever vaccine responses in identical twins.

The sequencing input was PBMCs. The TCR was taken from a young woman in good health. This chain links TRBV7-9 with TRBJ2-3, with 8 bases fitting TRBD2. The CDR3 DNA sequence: TGTGCCAGCAGCTTCCGTAGAGCGGGGGCAGATACGCAGTATTTT. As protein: CASSFRRAGADTQYF.